The 12 T cell receptor beta chains listed next were all sequenced from one sample in a study of beta chain features in type 1 diabetes. Every isolated RNA sample was fully reverse transcribed, so sequencing captured expressed TCRB transcripts. Generated by immunoSEQ multiplex PCR, the TCRdb table keeps only in-frame clones and is missing some. The sample holds around 330,000 clones, approximately 10% seen once. The sequenced sample consisted of naive CD4+ T cells from blood. The receptors derive from a woman aged 25 to 39 in good health.

The chain joins TRBV6-6 to TRBJ2-1; TRBD2 matches 14 bases. Trimming cost V 4 bases and J 8 bases; bases outside gene matches: 4. The length of the CDR3 is 15 residues. Germline V gene data show CDR1 as MNHNY and CDR2 as SVGAGI (reference sequence). In DNA, the CDR3 is TGTGCCAGCAGTTTAGGACTAGCGGGAGGATATGAGCAGTTCTTC. Translated: CASSLGLAGGYEQFF.

This clone was observed a handful of times. This chain links TRBV27 with TRBJ2-1; D is unresolved. The CDR3 sequence is 14 residues long. Deletions cut 4 bases from V and 9 bases from J, with 16 bases between. CDR1 is MNHEY and CDR2 is SMNVEV in the germline V gene (reference sequence). CDR3 coding DNA: TGTGCCAGCAGTTCGGCGGCCCCCCCTTTTGAGCAGTTCTTC. Its protein is CASSSAAPPFEQFF.

There are many counts of this clone. The V and J genes are TRBV28 and TRBJ2-5; 10 bases line up with TRBD2. CDR1 and CDR2 from the germline V gene are MDHEN and SYDVKM. The CDR3 loop spans 13 amino acids. V lost 7 bases to trimming and J lost 5 bases; unmatched junction nucleotides: 4. CDR3 in DNA: TGTGCCAGCACTAGCGGGAGTGTCGAGACCCAGTACTTC. It yields the protein CASTSGSVETQYF.

This clone was seen a few times. This specimen includes other DNA sequences encoding the same CDR3. This sequence joins TRBV18 and TRBJ2-2, with 11 bases aligning to TRBD2. V lost 1 base and J lost 1; bases outside the gene matches: 2. The CDR3 covers 17 residues. CDR1 is KGHSH, CDR2 LQKENI, per germline. In DNA form, the CDR3 reads TGTGCCAGCTCACCACAAGGGACTAGCGGGAACACCGGGGAGCTGTTTTTT. Translated: CASSPQGTSGNTGELFF.

A few counts support this clone. This chain uses TRBV9 with TRBJ2-7, with D uncertain. CDR3 length: 16 amino acids. Germline CDR1 reads SGDLS; CDR2 reads YYNGEE. V lost 0 bases, J lost 5 bases, and 18 bases lay in between. The CDR3, as DNA: TGTGCCAGCAGCGTAGCTCTTCGAGGAGATCCGCACGAGCAGTACTTC. Protein: CASSVALRGDPHEQYF. Together with reference TRBV9 and TRBJ2-7, the CDR3 gives the full variable domain: DSGVTQTPKHLITATGQRVTLRCSPRSGDLSVYWYQQSLDQGLQFLIQYYNGEERAKGNILERFSAQQFPDLHSELNLSSLELGDSALYFCASSVALRGDPHEQYFGPGTRLTVT.

This clone showed up just a few times. Distinct nucleotide sequences in the sample also encode this CDR3. The chain links TRBV5-1 to TRBJ2-4; 13 bases align to TRBD2. The CDR3 totals 15 residues. Germline V CDR1 and CDR2: SGHRS, YFSETQ. V gave up 2 bases and J gave up 5 bases; unmatched junction bases: 1. Here the CDR3 DNA reads TGCGCCAGCAGCTTACTAGCGGGAGGGGAAAACATTCAGTACTTC. This sequence encodes CASSLLAGGENIQYF.

This clone was seen only a few times. The genes are TRBV5-4 and TRBJ2-7; TRBD1 might be the D (6 bases). V shed 0 bases and J shed 0 bases, with 10 bases lying between them. Germline loops: CDR1 SGHNT, CDR2 YYREEE (reference sequence). This CDR3 region has 15 residues. CDR3 bases: TGTGCCAGCAGCTTGGCCGGGACAAGCTCCTACGAGCAGTACTTC. It translates to CASSLAGTSSYEQYF. Full variable domain (remainder filled in from reference TRBV5-4 and TRBJ2-7): ETGVTQSPTHLIKTRGQQVTLRCSSQSGHNTVSWYQQALGQGPQFIFQYYREEENGRGNFPPRFSGLQFPNYSSELNVNALELDDSALYLCASSLAGTSSYEQYFGPGTRLTVT.

The V and J genes are TRBV25-1 and TRBJ2-1, with 7 bases identical to TRBD2. Trimming at V came to 4 bases and at J to 6 bases, leaving 9 bases not matched to a gene. CDR1 MGHDK and CDR2 SYGVNS come from the germline V gene. The CDR3 is made up of 15 amino acids. CDR3 in DNA: TGTGCCAGCAGTGGGCGGGGGTCCCCCTCCAATGAGCAGTTCTTC. Translated, it gives CASSGRGSPSNEQFF.

In this sample, this clone turned up a few times. The rearrangement uses TRBV5-4 and TRBJ2-1; TRBD2 aligns across 9 bases. CDR1 is SGHNT and CDR2 is YYREEE in the germline V gene (reference sequence). CDR3 length equals 18 residues. Trimming at V came to 1 base and at J to 0 bases, leaving 8 bases not matched to a gene. The CDR3 region has the DNA TGTGCCAGCAGCTTGTTCGCGGGAGGGATCGGCTCCTACAATGAGCAGTTCTTC. This gives the protein CASSLFAGGIGSYNEQFF.

Only a few counts were recorded for this clone. This chain uses TRBV6-4 with TRBJ2-7; tentatively, D is TRBD1 (5 bases). Germline V gene sequence: CDR1 MRHNA, CDR2 SNTAGT. The V and J ends lost 8 bases and 7 bases respectively, with 15 bases between them. CDR3 length: 12 residues. CDR3 sequence (DNA): TGTGCCAGCTTCAGACAGTGTAAGGAGCAGTACTTC. As protein: CASFRQCKEQYF.

The table lists this clone with a few counts. This rearrangement joins TRBV30 to TRBJ2-7; possibly TRBD2 for D (6 bases). The germline V gene has CDR1 GTSNPN and CDR2 SVGIG (reference sequence). V lost 2 bases and J lost 4, with 15 bases in between. The CDR3 consists of 14 residues. In nucleotides, the CDR3 is TGTGCCTGGAGTTCTGGCCTAGCGCCTTACGAGCAGTACTTC. This translates into CAWSSGLAPYEQYF.

The table lists this clone with a few counts. The gene calls are TRBV9 and TRBJ2-1; 8 nucleotides agree with TRBD2. The CDR3 runs to 13 residues. Germline loops: CDR1 SGDLS, CDR2 YYNGEE. The junction had 0 bases not matched to a gene; V was cut back by 0 bases and J by 7 bases. The CDR3 sequence: CASSVERENEQFF. The DNA for the CDR3 is TGTGCCAGCAGCGTAGAGCGGGAGAATGAGCAGTTCTTC.